The source of this TCR beta chain is a study of CD8+CD57+ T cells in acquired aplastic anemia. At the level of the study: Sorted CD4+ and CD8+ cell DNA averaged about 3 ug.

Patients picked for sequencing had shown CD8+CD57+ cell expansion detected by flow cytometry. Each of the patients presented with severe acquired aplastic anemia. At the time of blood sampling, patients had not yet received any therapy. TCR beta VDJ combinations and CDR3 sequences were profiled from genomic DNA. TCRdb re-analysed the reads in MiXCR, keeping a single row per CDR3 protein. The sample lists about 160,000 distinct CDR3 sequences; around 52% were seen once. Germline CDR1 reads LGHNA; CDR2 reads YSLEER. Germline trimming cut 0 bases from V and 1 base from J; bases unmatched to any gene: 4. The CDR3 runs 16 residues. This clonotype was observed at least ten times.

The TCR was taken from a human donor with aplastic anemia. The rearrangement links TRBV4-3 to TRBJ2-3; 7 bases fit TRBD2. Sequencing was carried out using sorted CD4+, CD8+, or CD8+CD57+ T cells (not recorded which) from PBMCs. The CDR3 is CASSQDGSGGTDTQYF. The CDR3 DNA is TGCGCCAGCAGCCAAGATGGGAGCGGGGGCACAGATACGCAGTATTTT.